Shown below are 23 T cell receptor beta chains from a single sample sequenced in a study of T cells in Graves' hyperthyroidism and ophthalmopathy. Amplified TCR beta CDR3 regions came from RNA transcripts. An initial round of RT-PCR targeting the TCR CDR3 relied on the HTBI primer set. TCRdb reprocessed the multiplex PCR reads with MiXCR, giving one entry per CDR3 protein. There are hundreds of thousands of distinct CDR3 sequences in the sample; 14% occur only once, and about 9.4% lies in the top ten. The sample consisted of blood. These receptors came from a woman between 18 and 29 years old with Graves' hyperthyroidism.

This clonotype came up a few times. The chain is built from TRBV4-1 and TRBJ2-4, with D perhaps TRBD2 (5 bases). Germline lookup yields CDR1 MGHRA and CDR2 YSYEKL. CDR3 length: 15 amino acids. V lost 4 bases, J lost 7 bases, and 17 bases lay in between. Written as DNA, the CDR3 is TGCGCCAGCAGCCCTAGACTAATTATAAGGAACATTCAGTACTTC. Translation: CASSPRLIIRNIQYF.

The CDR3 DNA is TGTGCCAGCAGTGGAGGAGGGATAAGCTCCTACAATGAGCAGTTCTTC. It is translated as CASSGGGISSYNEQFF. The rearrangement uses TRBV28 and TRBJ2-1; tentative D call: TRBD2 (6 bases). Trimming pared 5 bases from V and 0 bases from J, leaving 14 bases between. This CDR3 has 16 residues. CDR1 and CDR2 from the germline V gene are MDHEN and SYDVKM.

This chain links TRBV9 with TRBJ2-5; 7 bases agree with TRBD1. The germline V gene has CDR1 SGDLS and CDR2 YYNGEE. The CDR3 totals 16 residues. The J segment lost 1 base and the V segment lost 0 bases, leaving 6 bases of the junction unmatched. This CDR3 reads CASSVAGGEGQETQYF. The CDR3 DNA follows: TGTGCCAGCAGCGTAGCAGGGGGTGAAGGCCAAGAGACCCAGTACTTC.

This clonotype came up a few times. CDR3 nucleotide sequence: TGTGCCACCAGCATCCGACAGACGAACACTGAAGCTTTCTTT. Its translation: CATSIRQTNTEAFF. The chain couples TRBV15 to TRBJ1-1; possible D gene TRBD1, 5 bases. There are 14 residues in the CDR3. V was clipped by 4 bases and J by 1 base, with 10 bases between them. Germline V CDR1 and CDR2: LNHNV, YYDKDF (reference sequence). Complete variable domain (other parts from reference TRBV15 and TRBJ1-1): DAMVIQNPRYQVTQFGKPVTLSCSQTLNHNVMYWYQQKSSQAPKLLFHYYDKDFNNEADTPDNFQSRRPNTSFCFLDIRSPGLGDTAMYLCATSIRQTNTEAFFGQGTRLTVV.

This rearrangement joins TRBV28 to TRBJ2-1, with 9 bases that match TRBD2. This CDR3 contains 17 residues. V was pared by 5 bases and J by 9 bases, with 17 bases of the junction left unmatched. Germline CDR1 and CDR2: MDHEN and SYDVKM. This CDR3 is CASSDAYWAGGPAEQFF. The CDR3 region has the DNA TGTGCCAGCAGTGATGCCTACTGGGCGGGAGGGCCAGCTGAGCAGTTCTTC. The whole variable domain, filled in from reference TRBV28 and TRBJ2-1, reads DVKVTQSSRYLVKRTGEKVFLECVQDMDHENMFWYRQDPGLGLRLIYFSYDVKMKEKGDIPEGYSVSREKKERFSLILESASTNQTSMYLCASSDAYWAGGPAEQFFGPGTRLTVL.

This clonotype was observed at least ten times. This sequence joins TRBV3-1 and TRBJ2-1, with 8 bases aligning to TRBD2. With 4 bases clipped from V and 7 bases from J, the junction kept 3 bases outside the gene matches. This CDR3 region has 13 residues. Germline loops: CDR1 LGHDT, CDR2 YNNKEL (reference sequence). This CDR3 is CASSPGRGNEQFF. DNA of the CDR3: TGTGCCAGCAGCCCCGGGAGGGGTAATGAGCAGTTCTTC.

The chain joins TRBV29-1 to TRBJ2-7; D unresolved. From germline, CDR1 is SQVTM and CDR2 ANQGSEA. Trimming shortened V by 0 bases and J by 3 bases, and 3 bases separated the two germline ends. The CDR3 contains 11 residues. The CDR3 nucleotides read TGCAGCGTTGAAGACAGCTACGAGCAGTACTTC. As protein: CSVEDSYEQYF.

This clonotype was seen at least ten times. The chain has TRBV7-2 and TRBJ2-1; 7 bases are shared with TRBD2. V shed 1 base, J shed 4 bases, and the junction held 7 bases outside the gene matches. CDR3 length: 16 residues. Germline CDR1 reads SGHTA; CDR2 reads FQGNSA. This CDR3 reads CASSLDAGARYNEQFF. DNA for the CDR3: TGTGCCAGCAGCTTAGACGCGGGAGCACGGTACAATGAGCAGTTCTTC.

This clonotype was seen repeatedly, ten times or more. The chain joins TRBV7-2 to TRBJ1-2; D gene ambiguous. The CDR3 is made up of 13 amino acids. Per the germline V gene, CDR1 is SGHTA and CDR2 is FQGNSA. V lost 4 bases, J lost 3 bases, and 9 bases lay in between. The DNA of the CDR3 is TGTGCCAGCAGCTCGAGAAGGGACTATGGCTACACCTTC. This codes for CASSSRRDYGYTF.

In its sample, this clonotype was seen many times. This chain uses TRBV13 with TRBJ2-1; 12 nucleotides match TRBD2. This CDR3 has 16 amino acids. Germline CDR1 reads PRHDT; CDR2 reads FYEKMQ (reference sequence). Trimming removed 5 bases from V and 4 bases from J; junction bases left unmatched: 6. The CDR3 coding sequence is TGTGCCAGCAGCATTTTAGGGACTAGCGGGTACAATGAGCAGTTCTTC. This gives the protein CASSILGTSGYNEQFF.

This clonotype was recorded many times. The chain uses TRBV5-1 and TRBJ1-4; tentative D call: TRBD1 (5 bases). Germline CDR1 SGHRS, CDR2 YFSETQ. The CDR3 covers 13 residues. V lost 0 bases and J lost 7, with 7 bases in between. The CDR3 nucleotides read TGCGCCAGCAGCTTGGAGGGGTTTGAAAAACTGTTTTTT. This translates into CASSLEGFEKLFF.

This clonotype showed up just a few times. V usage is TRBV7-9 and J usage is TRBJ2-4, with 14 positions matching TRBD2. The V gene's germline CDR1 is SEHNR and CDR2 FQNEAQ (reference sequence). Trimming cost V 5 bases and J 6 bases; bases outside gene matches: 9. CDR3 length: 17 amino acids. The CDR3 reads CASSTRLAGGPGNIQYF. The CDR3 DNA reads TGTGCCAGCAGCACCCGACTAGCGGGAGGGCCCGGAAACATTCAGTACTTC.

This clonotype occurred many times. This sequence joins TRBV7-9 and TRBJ2-7; TRBD1 agrees at 8 bases. With V trimmed by 4 bases and J by 4 bases, 12 bases remained unmatched. The CDR3 is 16 amino acids. Germline CDR1 and CDR2: SEHNR and FQNEAQ (reference sequence). DNA of the CDR3: TGTGCCAGCAGCTCATATAGACCCACAGGGGGTTACGAGCAGTACTTC. Its protein is CASSSYRPTGGYEQYF. Supplemented by reference TRBV7-9 and TRBJ2-7, the full variable domain reads DTGVSQNPRHKITKRGQNVTFRCDPISEHNRLYWYRQTLGQGPEFLTYFQNEAQLEKSRLLSDRFSAERPKGSFSTLEIQRTEQGDSAMYLCASSSYRPTGGYEQYFGPGTRLTVT.

This clonotype has more than one count but fewer than ten. A clone one base away is much larger, so this may be a read error. This chain connects TRBV6-1 to TRBJ2-7; no firm D call. V was shortened by 2 bases and J by 5 bases, with 1 base between the two germline ends. The CDR3 is made up of 10 amino acids. Germline assignment: CDR1 MNHNS and CDR2 SASEGT. The CDR3 sequence is CASSEHEQYF. Here the CDR3 DNA reads TGTGCCAGCAGTGAACACGAGCAGTACTTC.

This clonotype appeared many times. The chain couples TRBV15 to TRBJ1-5, with unresolved D. Per the germline V gene, CDR1 is LNHNV and CDR2 is YYDKDF (reference sequence). Trimming removed 5 bases from V and 5 bases from J, with 10 bases in between. This CDR3 is built from 13 residues. The CDR3 spells CATSSRTDQPQHF. CDR3 sequence (DNA): TGTGCCACCAGCTCCCGAACCGATCAGCCCCAGCATTTT.

This clonotype was found many times. The V gene is TRBV10-3, the J gene TRBJ1-2; possible D gene TRBD1, 5 bases. V lost 10 bases, J lost 8 bases, and 17 bases lay in between. CDR1 and CDR2 (germline): ENHRY, SYGVKD. This CDR3 has 12 amino acids. This chain's CDR3 is CATKTGTPGYTF. In DNA form, the CDR3 reads TGTGCCACCAAAACCGGGACTCCCGGCTACACCTTC.

This clonotype was found many times. The chain recombines TRBV5-1 with TRBJ2-7; 8 bases align to TRBD1. V was pared by 4 bases and J by 0 bases, with 6 bases of the junction left unmatched. The CDR3 covers 15 residues. CDR1 and CDR2 (germline): SGHRS, YFSETQ. CDR3 loop: CASSPGQGYSYEQYF. In DNA form, the CDR3 reads TGCGCCAGCAGCCCAGGACAGGGCTACTCCTACGAGCAGTACTTC.

This clonotype was observed a handful of times. The chain has TRBV27 and TRBJ1-6; no firm D call. Trimming left V 2 bases short and J 7 bases short, with 6 bases between. Germline CDR1 and CDR2: MNHEY and SMNVEV (reference sequence). CDR3 length: 13 amino acids. CDR3 DNA: TGTGCCAGCAGTTTAGTATCGAATTCACCCCTCCACTTT. Its translation: CASSLVSNSPLHF.

This clonotype occurred a few times. The CDR3 reads CASSLGPSGTGIEKLFF. The CDR3 coding sequence is TGCGCCAGCAGCTTGGGGCCCTCCGGGACAGGGATAGAAAAACTGTTTTTT. The chain is built from TRBV5-1 and TRBJ1-4; TRBD1 aligns across 9 bases. This CDR3 is built from 17 residues. The V and J ends lost 0 bases and 8 bases, in that order; junction bases with no gene match: 11. Germline V lookup: CDR1 SGHRS, CDR2 YFSETQ.

The sample holds many counts of this clonotype. The chain links TRBV28 to TRBJ1-5; D unclear. The V gene's germline CDR1 is MDHEN and CDR2 SYDVKM. V was pared by 5 bases and J by 3 bases, with 20 bases between. The CDR3 runs to 17 residues. The CDR3, as DNA: TGTGCCAGCAGTCCCGGGTCAGGTAACCCCCACAATCAGCCCCAGCATTTT. It yields the protein CASSPGSGNPHNQPQHF.

The chain couples TRBV5-4 to TRBJ2-3; the match to TRBD2 covers 8 bases. The junction had 4 bases not matched to a gene; V was cut back by 0 bases and J by 4 bases. Germline V CDR1 and CDR2: SGHNT, YYREEE (reference sequence). The CDR3 has 15 residues. This CDR3 reads CASSLDLSGADTQYF. The CDR3 nucleotides are TGTGCCAGCAGCTTGGATCTTAGCGGGGCAGATACGCAGTATTTT.

In this sample, this clonotype turned up many times. This sequence joins TRBV27 and TRBJ2-7; no clear D gene. Germline CDR1 and CDR2: MNHEY and SMNVEV (reference sequence). Trimming took 0 bases from V and 2 from J, leaving 5 bases between them. This CDR3 has 13 residues. CDR3 in amino acids: CASSLSPAYEQYF. Written as DNA, the CDR3 is TGTGCCAGCAGTTTATCGCCGGCCTACGAGCAGTACTTC.

The chain recombines TRBV27 with TRBJ2-7, with TRBD1 identical over 9 bases. CDR1 is MNHEY and CDR2 is SMNVEV in the germline V gene (reference sequence). The CDR3 totals 14 residues. The V gene end was trimmed by 3 bases and the J gene end by 6 bases; junction bases not matched to a gene: 6. The CDR3 DNA reads TGTGCCAGCAGTTTTGGGACAGGGTCATCCGAGCAGTACTTC. Protein sequence: CASSFGTGSSEQYF.